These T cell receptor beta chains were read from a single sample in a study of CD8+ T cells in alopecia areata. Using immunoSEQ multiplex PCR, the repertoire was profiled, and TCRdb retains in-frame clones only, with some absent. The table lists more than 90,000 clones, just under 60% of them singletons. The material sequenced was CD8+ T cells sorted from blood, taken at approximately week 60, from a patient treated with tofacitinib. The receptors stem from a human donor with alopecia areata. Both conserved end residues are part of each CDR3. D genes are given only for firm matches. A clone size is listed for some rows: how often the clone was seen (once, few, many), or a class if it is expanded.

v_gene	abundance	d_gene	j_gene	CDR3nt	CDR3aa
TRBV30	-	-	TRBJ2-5	TGTGCCTGGAGTGTCGACCGGACTCCCGGAAGCCAAGAGACCCAGTACTTC	CAWSVDRTPGSQETQYF
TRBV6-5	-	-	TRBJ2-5	TGTGCCAGCCCCGGTGGTACCCAAGAGACCCAGTACTTC	CASPGGTQETQYF
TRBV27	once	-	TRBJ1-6	TGTGCCAGCAGTGAAGACAGCTCCTATAATTCACCCCTCCACTTT	CASSEDSSYNSPLHF
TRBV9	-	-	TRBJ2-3	TGTGCCAGCAGCTTTCCACGGGCGGGGCAGAGCACAGATACGCAGTATTTT	CASSFPRAGQSTDTQYF
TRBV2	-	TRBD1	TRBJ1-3	TGTGCCAGCGTAGACAGGGGGGCACCTGGAAACACCATATATTTT	CASVDRGAPGNTIYF
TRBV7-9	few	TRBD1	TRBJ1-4	TGTGCCAGCAGCTCCAGGGGGCGGATGGATGAAAAACTGTTTTTT	CASSSRGRMDEKLFF
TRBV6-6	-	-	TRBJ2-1	TGTGCCAGCAGTGCAGCGGGCAACGAACAGTTCTTC	CASSAAGNEQFF
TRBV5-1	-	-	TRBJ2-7	TGCGCCAGCAGCTTACGTGGATTCTATACCCATCTGAGCCACCCCTACGAGCAGTACTTC	CASSLRGFYTHLSHPYEQYF
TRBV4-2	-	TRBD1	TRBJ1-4	TGTGCCAGCAGCCAGGGGACAGGGGGCTTGACCGGTAATGAAAAACTGTTTTTT	CASSQGTGGLTGNEKLFF
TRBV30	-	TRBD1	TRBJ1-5	TGTGCCTGGAGTGGGACAGGTTATCAGCCCCAGCATTTT	CAWSGTGYQPQHF
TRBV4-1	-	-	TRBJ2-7	TGCGCCAGCAGCCAAGAGAGGGGAAGCTACGAGCAGTACTTC	CASSQERGSYEQYF
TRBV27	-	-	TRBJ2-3	TGTGCCAGCAGTTTCAACGGGGGCGTAATCACAGATACGCAGTATTTT	CASSFNGGVITDTQYF
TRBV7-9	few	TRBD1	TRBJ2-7	TGTGCCAGCAGCACAGGGGCAGGGAAAGAGCAGTACTTC	CASSTGAGKEQYF
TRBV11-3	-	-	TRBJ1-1	TGTGCCAGCAGCTTAGTCCCTGCAGTGAACACTGAAGCTTTCTTT	CASSLVPAVNTEAFF
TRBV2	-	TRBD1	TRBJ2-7	TGTGCCAGCAGTCAAATGCCGGGACAGGGGCAGTACGAGCAGTACTTC	CASSQMPGQGQYEQYF
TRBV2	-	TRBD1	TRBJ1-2	TGTGCCAGCAGTGAAGCGCGGGGCAGGGGGCGACGAGGCTACACCTTC	CASSEARGRGRRGYTF
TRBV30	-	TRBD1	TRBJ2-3	TGTGCCTGGAGTTTTGCAGGGGGACCCACAGATACGCAGTATTTT	CAWSFAGGPTDTQYF
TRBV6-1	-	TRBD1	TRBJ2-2	TGTGCCAGCAGTGAATGGGACAGCAACACCGGGGAGCTGTTTTTT	CASSEWDSNTGELFF